These 15 T cell receptor beta chains came from one sample sequenced in a study of long-term antiretroviral therapy in people with HIV. The run of the v3.0 immunoSEQ assay was at survey level. Assay: immunoSEQ multiplex PCR; the TCRdb copy retains only in-frame clones and omits some. The data show around 30,000 clones, roughly 90% seen once. Sequencing used unsorted PBMCs, obtained 0.5 years after starting antiretroviral therapy. These receptors were obtained from a woman aged 18-29 years with HIV.

The chain recombines TRBV4-1 with TRBJ2-7, with 9 positions matching TRBD1. The V gene end was trimmed by 1 base and the J gene end by 2 bases; junction bases not matched to a gene: 6. This CDR3 is built from 16 residues. The V gene's germline CDR1 is MGHRA and CDR2 YSYEKL. The CDR3 DNA follows: TGCGCCAGCAGCCAAGTATTCGGGACAGGGACCTACGAGCAGTACTTC. This encodes CASSQVFGTGTYEQYF.

V and J are TRBV6-5 and TRBJ1-3; maybe TRBD1 (6 bases). The CDR3 covers 15 residues. The germline gives CDR1 MNHEY, CDR2 SVGAGI. V dropped 2 bases and J dropped 1 base, with 9 bases sitting between them. CDR3 nucleotide sequence: TGTGCCAGCAGTTACCAGGGGAAGTCTGGAAACACCATATATTTT. Translation: CASSYQGKSGNTIYF.

This clone is medium-sized in the sample. The rearrangement uses TRBV4-1 and TRBJ2-7; no clear D. In germline, CDR1 is MGHRA, CDR2 YSYEKL. The CDR3 loop spans 13 amino acids. Trimming stripped 4 bases from V and 0 bases from J, with 7 bases between. The CDR3 is CASSLTVSYEQYF. CDR3 sequence (DNA): TGCGCCAGCAGCCTTACAGTCTCCTACGAGCAGTACTTC.

The CDR3 sequence: CASSLGTSGRTDTQYF. CDR3 bases: TGTGCCAGCAGCCTGGGGACTAGCGGACGCACAGATACGCAGTATTTT. The chain recombines TRBV9 with TRBJ2-3; TRBD2 aligns across 11 bases. This CDR3 is built from 16 residues. Germline trimming cut 4 bases from V and 1 base from J; bases unmatched to any gene: 5. The germline V gene has CDR1 SGDLS and CDR2 YYNGEE. Using reference TRBV9 and TRBJ2-3 for the parts outside the CDR3, the full variable domain is DSGVTQTPKHLITATGQRVTLRCSPRSGDLSVYWYQQSLDQGLQFLIQYYNGEERAKGNILERFSAQQFPDLHSELNLSSLELGDSALYFCASSLGTSGRTDTQYFGPGTRLTVL.

This clone was picked up one time. This chain links TRBV27 with TRBJ1-2, with D unresolved. With 1 base removed from V and 6 bases from J, the gap between germline ends came to 15 bases. CDR1 is MNHEY and CDR2 is SMNVEV in the germline V gene (reference sequence). The CDR3 has 15 residues. The CDR3 bases are TGTGCCAGCAGTTTATACACAAGGCTCCCCGATGGCTACACCTTC. This translates into CASSLYTRLPDGYTF.

This CDR3 reads CASTPGGGRYSEQYF. In nucleotides, the CDR3 is TGTGCCAGCACTCCTGGCGGAGGGAGGTATAGCGAGCAGTACTTC. This chain links TRBV6-1 with TRBJ2-5; possibly TRBD2 for D (6 bases). The J call may be wrong; the DNA end is better matched by TRBJ2-7. This CDR3 comprises 15 residues. Germline values: CDR1 MNHNS, CDR2 SASEGT.

The chain is built from TRBV11-2 and TRBJ2-7, with TRBD1 identical over 9 bases. The CDR3 runs 15 residues. Germline assignment: CDR1 SGHAT and CDR2 FQNNGV. The V and J ends lost 1 base and 5 bases, in that order; junction bases with no gene match: 6. The CDR3 loop reads CASSLAGTGNHEQYF. In nucleotides, the CDR3 is TGTGCCAGCAGCTTAGCCGGGACAGGGAACCACGAGCAGTACTTC. Together with reference TRBV11-2 and TRBJ2-7, the CDR3 gives the full variable domain: EAGVAQSPRYKIIEKRQSVAFWCNPISGHATLYWYQQILGQGPKLLIQFQNNGVVDDSQLPKDRFSAERLKGVDSTLKIQPAKLEDSAVYLCASSLAGTGNHEQYFGPGTRLTVT.

The chain links TRBV4-3 to TRBJ2-3; 7 bases agree with TRBD1. The V gene end was trimmed by 8 bases and the J gene end by 0 bases; junction bases not matched to a gene: 5. The CDR3 is 14 amino acids. Germline V gene lookup returns CDR1 LGHNA and CDR2 YSLEER. The CDR3 here is CASGDRASTDTQYF. In DNA, the CDR3 is TGCGCCAGCGGCGACAGGGCTAGCACAGATACGCAGTATTTT.

This clone was seen a handful of times. V and J are TRBV7-9 and TRBJ1-3; no clear D gene. Germline-derived CDR1 and CDR2 are SEHNR and FQNEAQ (reference sequence). The germline V and J ends were trimmed by 5 bases and 0 bases, with 8 bases remaining between them. The CDR3 contains 14 residues. CDR3 nucleotide sequence: TGTGCCAGCAGCCCCGACATCTCTGGAAACACCATATATTTT. This translates into CASSPDISGNTIYF.

The rearrangement links TRBV7-3 to TRBJ2-1, with TRBD2 identical over 13 bases. Looked up from germline, CDR1 is SGHTA and CDR2 is FQGTGA. This CDR3 contains 15 residues. The V segment lost 3 bases and the J segment 10 bases; nucleotides outside the gene matches: 6. The CDR3 nucleotides are TGTGCCAGCAGCTTTGGACTAGCGGGAGAAGGCGAGCAGTTCTTC. Translating it yields CASSFGLAGEGEQFF.

The V call is TRBV27, the J call TRBJ2-3; 9 bases line up with TRBD1. Germline V gene lookup returns CDR1 MNHEY and CDR2 SMNVEV (reference sequence). The CDR3 has 17 residues. V trimming: 5 bases; J trimming: 0 bases; junction bases outside the gene matches: 9. CDR3 residues: CASSPGTGFTSTDTQYF. Here the CDR3 DNA reads TGTGCCAGCAGTCCTGGGACAGGGTTCACTAGCACAGATACGCAGTATTTT.

The rearrangement uses TRBV6-5 and TRBJ2-7; 9 nucleotides line up with TRBD1. J lost 9 bases, V lost 5 bases, and 8 bases had no gene match. The CDR3 contains 13 residues. Germline V gene lookup returns CDR1 MNHEY and CDR2 SVGAGI. CDR3 DNA: TGTGCCAGCAGTCGGACAGGGGATCGAGGGCAGTACTTC. It translates to CASSRTGDRGQYF.

The rearrangement uses TRBV28 and TRBJ1-1; D unresolved. Germline loops: CDR1 MDHEN, CDR2 SYDVKM. This CDR3 contains 13 residues. V dropped 3 bases and J dropped 5 bases, with 10 bases sitting between them. Here the CDR3 DNA reads TGTGCCAGCAGTTTGTCGGGTTGGACTGAAGCTTTCTTT. It codes for CASSLSGWTEAFF.

This chain joins TRBV4-3 and TRBJ2-7, with a tentative D call TRBD2 (5 bases). The CDR3 extends over 13 amino acids. Germline V lookup: CDR1 LGHNA, CDR2 YSLEER. With 0 bases removed from V and 8 bases from J, the gap between germline ends came to 11 bases. The CDR3 DNA is TGCGCCAGCAGCCAAGATGGAGGTCTAAAGCAGTACTTC. Its translation is CASSQDGGLKQYF.

The chain uses TRBV10-3 and TRBJ1-5, with D perhaps matching TRBD1 (6 bases). The V end lost 0 bases, the J end lost 2 bases, and 14 bases lay between the germline ends. CDR1 ENHRY and CDR2 SYGVKD come from the germline V gene. This CDR3 has 17 amino acids. The CDR3 nucleotides are TGTGCCATCAGTGAGTCCGGCAGGGGAAGGGGCAATCAGCCCCAGCATTTT. Protein sequence: CAISESGRGRGNQPQHF.